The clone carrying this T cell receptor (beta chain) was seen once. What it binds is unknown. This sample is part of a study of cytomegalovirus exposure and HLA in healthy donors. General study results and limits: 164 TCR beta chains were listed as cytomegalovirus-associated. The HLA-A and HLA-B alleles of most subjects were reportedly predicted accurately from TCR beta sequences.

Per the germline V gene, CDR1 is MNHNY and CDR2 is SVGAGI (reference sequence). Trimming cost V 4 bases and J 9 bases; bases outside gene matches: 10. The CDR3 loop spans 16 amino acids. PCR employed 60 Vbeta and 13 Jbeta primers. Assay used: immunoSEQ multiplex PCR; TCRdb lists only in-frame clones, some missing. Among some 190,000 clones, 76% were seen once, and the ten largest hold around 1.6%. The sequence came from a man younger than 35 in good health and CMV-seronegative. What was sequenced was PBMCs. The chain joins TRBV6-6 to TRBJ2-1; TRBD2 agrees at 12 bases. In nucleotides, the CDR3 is TGTGCCAGCAGTTCCCCTAGCGGGGGGGTTAGGGGTGAGCAGTTCTTC. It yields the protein CASSSPSGGVRGEQFF.